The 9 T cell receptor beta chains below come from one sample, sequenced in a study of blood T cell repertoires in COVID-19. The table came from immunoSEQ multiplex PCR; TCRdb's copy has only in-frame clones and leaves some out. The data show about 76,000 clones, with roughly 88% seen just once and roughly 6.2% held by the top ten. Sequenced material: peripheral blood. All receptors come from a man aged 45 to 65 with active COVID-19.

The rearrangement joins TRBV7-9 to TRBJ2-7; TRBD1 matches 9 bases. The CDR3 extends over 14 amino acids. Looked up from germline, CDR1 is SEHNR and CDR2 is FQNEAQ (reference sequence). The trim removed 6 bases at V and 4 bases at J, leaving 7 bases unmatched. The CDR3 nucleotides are TGTGCCAGCAGGGTACAGGGGGCAGGGTACGAGCAGTACTTC. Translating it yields CASRVQGAGYEQYF.

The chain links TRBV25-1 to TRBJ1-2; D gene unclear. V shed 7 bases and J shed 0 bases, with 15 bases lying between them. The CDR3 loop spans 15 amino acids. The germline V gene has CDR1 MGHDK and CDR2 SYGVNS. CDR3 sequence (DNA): TGTGCCAGCACCCCCGGGTCGCCCTCTAACTATGGCTACACCTTC. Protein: CASTPGSPSNYGYTF.

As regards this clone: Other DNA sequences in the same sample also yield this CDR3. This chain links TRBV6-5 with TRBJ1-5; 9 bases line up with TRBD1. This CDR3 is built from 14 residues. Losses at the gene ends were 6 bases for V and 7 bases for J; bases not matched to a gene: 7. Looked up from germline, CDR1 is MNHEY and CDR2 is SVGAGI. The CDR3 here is CASRPTGGGQPQHF. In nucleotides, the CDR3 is TGTGCCAGCAGACCGACAGGGGGGGGCCAGCCCCAGCATTTT.

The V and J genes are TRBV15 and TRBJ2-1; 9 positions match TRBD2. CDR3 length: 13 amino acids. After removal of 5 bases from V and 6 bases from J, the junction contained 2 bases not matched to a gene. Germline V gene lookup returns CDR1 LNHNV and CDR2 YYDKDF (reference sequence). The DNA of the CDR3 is TGTGCCACCAGCGGGCGGGGGGGCAATGAGCAGTTCTTC. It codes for CATSGRGGNEQFF.

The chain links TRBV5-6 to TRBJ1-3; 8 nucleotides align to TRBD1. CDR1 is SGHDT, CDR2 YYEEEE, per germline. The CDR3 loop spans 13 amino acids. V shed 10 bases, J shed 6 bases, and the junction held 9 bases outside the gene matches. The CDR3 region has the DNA TGTGCCCAGATTTTGACAGGGGAAAACACCATATATTTT. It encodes CAQILTGENTIYF.

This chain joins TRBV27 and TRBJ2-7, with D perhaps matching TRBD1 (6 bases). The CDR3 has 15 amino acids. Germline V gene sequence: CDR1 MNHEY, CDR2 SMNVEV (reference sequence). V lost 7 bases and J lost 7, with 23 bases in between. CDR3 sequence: CASTLGGSSQREQYF. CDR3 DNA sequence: TGTGCCAGCACCCTAGGGGGATCCTCCCAGCGGGAGCAGTACTTC.

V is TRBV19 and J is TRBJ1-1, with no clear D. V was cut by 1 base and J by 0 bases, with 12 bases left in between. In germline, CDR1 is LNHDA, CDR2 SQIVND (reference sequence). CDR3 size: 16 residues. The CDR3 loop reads CASSIGAGRMNTEAFF. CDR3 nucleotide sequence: TGTGCCAGTAGTATAGGGGCAGGCAGAATGAACACTGAAGCTTTCTTT. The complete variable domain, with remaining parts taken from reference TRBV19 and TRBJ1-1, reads DGGITQSPKYLFRKEGQNVTLSCEQNLNHDAMYWYRQDPGQGLRLIYYSQIVNDFQKGDIAEGYSVSREKKESFPLTVTSAQKNPTAFYLCASSIGAGRMNTEAFFGQGTRLTVV.

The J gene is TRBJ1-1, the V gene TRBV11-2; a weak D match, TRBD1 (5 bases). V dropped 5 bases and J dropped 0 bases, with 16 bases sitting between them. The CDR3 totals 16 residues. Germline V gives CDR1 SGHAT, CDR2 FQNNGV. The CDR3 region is CASSLYSGKMNTEAFF. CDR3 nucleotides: TGTGCCAGCAGCCTTTACTCAGGGAAAATGAACACTGAAGCTTTCTTT.

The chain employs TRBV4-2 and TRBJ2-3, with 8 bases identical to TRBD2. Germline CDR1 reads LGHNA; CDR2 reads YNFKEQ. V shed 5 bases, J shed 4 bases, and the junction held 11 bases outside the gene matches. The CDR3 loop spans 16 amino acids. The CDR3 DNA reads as TGTGCCAGCAGCATTACTCGGGGGGGCCGTGCAGATACGCAGTATTTT. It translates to CASSITRGGRADTQYF.